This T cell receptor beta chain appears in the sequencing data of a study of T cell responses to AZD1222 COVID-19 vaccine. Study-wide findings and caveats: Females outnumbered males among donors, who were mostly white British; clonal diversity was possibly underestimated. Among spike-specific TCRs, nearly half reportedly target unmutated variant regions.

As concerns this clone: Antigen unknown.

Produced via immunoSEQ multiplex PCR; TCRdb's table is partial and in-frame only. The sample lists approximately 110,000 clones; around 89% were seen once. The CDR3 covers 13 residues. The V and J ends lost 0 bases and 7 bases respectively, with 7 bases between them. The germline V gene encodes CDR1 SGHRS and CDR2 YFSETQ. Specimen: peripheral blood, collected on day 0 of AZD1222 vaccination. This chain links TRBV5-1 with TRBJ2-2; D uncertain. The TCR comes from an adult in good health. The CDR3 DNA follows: TGCGCCAGCAGCTTGGCTGGAATCGGGGAGCTGTTTTTT. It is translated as CASSLAGIGELFF.